Listed below are T cell receptor beta chains from one sample, sequenced in a study of T cell responses to AZD1222 COVID-19 vaccine. The assay was immunoSEQ multiplex PCR, and TCRdb's table has in-frame clones only and misses some. The repertoire has around 78,000 clones, about 90% of them found once; the top ten carry around 1.4%. The source was peripheral blood, collected 28 days after the second AZD1222 dose. The source of these receptors is an adult who received the AZD1222 COVID-19 vaccine. The CDR3 runs from the conserved cysteine through the conserved F or W.

TRBV25-1 | CASSESSLAKNIQYF
TRBV4-3 | CASSQGVGNAEAFF
TRBV30 | CAWSVRGGAGYQPQHF
TRBV3-1/TRBV3-2 | CASSQVSEGIYNSPLHF
TRBV7-9 | CASSLSGQGHRNTIYF
TRBV4-3 | CASSQDWGQGATYGYTF
TRBV9 | CASSVGPGAQYF
TRBV5-4 | CASRTGTGIPNYGYTF
TRBV10-3 | CAIGPNSYEQYF
TRBV9 | CASSVEDRGLGQYF
TRBV3-1/TRBV3-2 | CASRDGNTIYF
TRBV7-3 | CASSLSTDTQYF
TRBV30 | CAWRDTGGSGNTIYF
TRBV4-1 | CASSQEYYMETQYF
TRBV24-1 | CATSDFGGFTDTQYF
TRBV19 | CASSTGPYNSPLHF
TRBV7-2 | CASSTTGPYGYTF
TRBV30 | CAASGQGETQYF
TRBV4-1 | CASSQPVQGRSQPQHF
TRBV18 | CASSLTGGALSGELFF
TRBV2 | CASRGMNTEAFF
TRBV14 | CASSQALGRVGYNEQFF
TRBV18 | CASSRDREEKLFF
TRBV6-2/TRBV6-3 | CASSTGPYGYTF
TRBV6-5 | CASSYRDRNTDTQYF
TRBV7-8 | CASRRDKRLFSGNTIYF